This note documents a single T cell receptor beta chain sequence. The data were obtained in a study of blood T cell repertoires in COVID-19. Study summary: Samples of COVID-19 (acute and convalescent) were obtained from the United States, Italy and Spain.

V lost 6 bases and J lost 10; bases outside the gene matches: 8. The length of the CDR3 is 11 residues. Per germline, CDR1 DFQATT and CDR2 SNEGSKA (reference sequence). Original analysis: It was from reference gene primer amplification that nucleated cell counts were estimated. This table comes from immunoSEQ multiplex PCR, and its TCRdb copy is limited to in-frame clones, with some not included. The D gene and trimming were derived from the DNA, and the V and J assignments and clone size from that table. The data show about 150,000 clones, less than 90% seen once. This sequence originates from a young man with active or convalescent COVID-19. The J gene is TRBJ1-1, the V gene TRBV20-1, with 7 bases lining up with TRBD1. The sequenced sample consisted of peripheral blood. For the CDR3, the DNA is TGCAGTGCCATGACAGGGACTCGAGCTTTCTTT. This translates into CSAMTGTRAFF.